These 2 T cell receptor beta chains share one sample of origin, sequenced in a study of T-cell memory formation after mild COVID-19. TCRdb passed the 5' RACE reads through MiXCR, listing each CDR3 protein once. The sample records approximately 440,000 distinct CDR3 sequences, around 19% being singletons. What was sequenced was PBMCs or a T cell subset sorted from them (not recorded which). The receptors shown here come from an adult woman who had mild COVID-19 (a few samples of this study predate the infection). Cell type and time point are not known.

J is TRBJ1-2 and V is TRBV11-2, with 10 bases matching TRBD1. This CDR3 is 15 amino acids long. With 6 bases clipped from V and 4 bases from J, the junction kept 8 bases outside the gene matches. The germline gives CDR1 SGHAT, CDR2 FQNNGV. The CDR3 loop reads CASRRRQGAGYGYTF. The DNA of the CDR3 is TGTGCCAGCAGACGAAGACAGGGGGCAGGCTATGGCTACACCTTC.

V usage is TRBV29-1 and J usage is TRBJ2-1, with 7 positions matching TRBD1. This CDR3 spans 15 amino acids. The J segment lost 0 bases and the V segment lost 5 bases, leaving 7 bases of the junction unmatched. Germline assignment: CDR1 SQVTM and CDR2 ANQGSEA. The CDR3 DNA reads TGCAGCGTTCTTATCAGGGGGATCTCCTACAATGAGCAGTTCTTC. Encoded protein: CSVLIRGISYNEQFF.